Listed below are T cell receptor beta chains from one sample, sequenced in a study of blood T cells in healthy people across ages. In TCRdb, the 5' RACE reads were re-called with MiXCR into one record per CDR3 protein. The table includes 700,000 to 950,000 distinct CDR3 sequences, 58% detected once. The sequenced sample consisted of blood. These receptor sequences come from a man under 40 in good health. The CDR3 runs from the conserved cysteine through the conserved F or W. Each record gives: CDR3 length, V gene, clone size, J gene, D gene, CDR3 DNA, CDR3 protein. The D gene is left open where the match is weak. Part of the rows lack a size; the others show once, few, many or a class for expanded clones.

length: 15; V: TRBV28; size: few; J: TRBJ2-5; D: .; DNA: TGTGCCAGCAGTTTTGGGACCGTGATAGGAGAGACCCAGTACTTC; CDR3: CASSFGTVIGETQYF
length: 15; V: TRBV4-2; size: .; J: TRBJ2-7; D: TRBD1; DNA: TGTGCCAGCAGCCAAGACAGGGGGTTCAGCTACGAGCAGTACTTC; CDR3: CASSQDRGFSYEQYF
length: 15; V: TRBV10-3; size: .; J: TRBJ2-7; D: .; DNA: TGTGCCATCAGTGAGTCGACCCGAAGCTCCTACGAGCAGTACTTC; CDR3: CAISESTRSSYEQYF
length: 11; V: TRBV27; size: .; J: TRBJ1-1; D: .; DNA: TGTGCCAGCAGTTCGTGGCAGGAAGCTTTCTTT; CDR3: CASSSWQEAFF
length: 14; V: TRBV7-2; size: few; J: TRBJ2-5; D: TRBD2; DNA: TGTGCCAGCAGCTTAGGTTGGGGGGGAAAGACCCAGTACTTC; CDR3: CASSLGWGGKTQYF
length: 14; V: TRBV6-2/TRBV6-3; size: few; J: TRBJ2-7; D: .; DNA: TGTGCCAGCAGCCGACTCAGACAGGCGGGAGAGCAGTACTTC; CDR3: CASSRLRQAGEQYF
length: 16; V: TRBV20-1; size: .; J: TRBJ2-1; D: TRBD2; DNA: TGCAGTGCTAGAGACCCGAGGACTAGCGGGAAGCATGAGCAGTTCTTC; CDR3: CSARDPRTSGKHEQFF
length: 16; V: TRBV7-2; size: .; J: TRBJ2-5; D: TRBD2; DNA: TGTGCCAGCAGCTTATTAACGGCGGGGGGGCAACAGACCCAGTACTTC; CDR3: CASSLLTAGGQQTQYF
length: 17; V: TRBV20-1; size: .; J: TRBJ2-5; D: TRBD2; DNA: TGCAGCGCTCCGGGGCCGGGGGGAACACTGTTGGGAGAGACCCAGTACTTC; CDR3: CSAPGPGGTLLGETQYF
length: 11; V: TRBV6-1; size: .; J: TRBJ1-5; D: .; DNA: TGTGCCAGCAGGGCCGTACAGCCCCAGCATTTT; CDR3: CASRAVQPQHF
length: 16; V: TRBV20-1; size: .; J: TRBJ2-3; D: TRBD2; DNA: TGCAGTGCTAGAGCTTTTATAGCGGGATCAACAGATACGCAGTATTTT; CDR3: CSARAFIAGSTDTQYF
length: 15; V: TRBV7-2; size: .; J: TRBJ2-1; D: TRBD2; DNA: TGTGCCAGCAGACCGACCGGGACTAGAGGCAATGAGCAGTTCTTC; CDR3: CASRPTGTRGNEQFF
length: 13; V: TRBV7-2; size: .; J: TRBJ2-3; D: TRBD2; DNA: TGTGCCAGCAGCTTTGCGGGGGAAGATACGCAGTATTTT; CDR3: CASSFAGEDTQYF
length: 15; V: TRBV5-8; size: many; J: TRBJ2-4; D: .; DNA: TGTGCCTGCAGCCCGACAGGGACTATGTTAGGCATTCAGTACTTC; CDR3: CACSPTGTMLGIQYF
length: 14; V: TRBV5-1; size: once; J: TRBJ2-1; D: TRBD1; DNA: TGCGCCAGCAATACAGGGGGCGCATACAATGAGCAGTTCTTC; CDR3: CASNTGGAYNEQFF
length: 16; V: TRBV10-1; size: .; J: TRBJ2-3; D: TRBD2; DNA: TGCGCCAGCAGTGACAATCCGGGACTAGCAGCAGATACGCAGTATTTT; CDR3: CASSDNPGLAADTQYF
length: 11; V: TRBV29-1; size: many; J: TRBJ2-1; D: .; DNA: TGCAGCTCCGGAGATCTCCATGAGCAGTTCTTC; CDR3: CSSGDLHEQFF
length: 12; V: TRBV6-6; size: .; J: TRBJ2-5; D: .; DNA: TGTGCCAGCAGTTACCCCACAGAGACCCAGTACTTC; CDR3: CASSYPTETQYF
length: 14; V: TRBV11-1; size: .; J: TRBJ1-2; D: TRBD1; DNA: TGTGCCAGCAGCTGGGACAGGGAAGGCTATGGCTACACCTTC; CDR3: CASSWDREGYGYTF
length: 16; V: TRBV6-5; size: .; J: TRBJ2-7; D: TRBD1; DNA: TGTGCCAGCAGTTACTGGACAGGGGGCGACTCCTACGAGCAGTACTTC; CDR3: CASSYWTGGDSYEQYF
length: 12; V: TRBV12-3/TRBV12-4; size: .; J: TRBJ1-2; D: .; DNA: TGTGCCAGCACCACCGGGGGGTATGGCTACACCTTC; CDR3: CASTTGGYGYTF
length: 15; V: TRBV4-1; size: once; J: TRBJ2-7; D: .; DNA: TGCGCCAGCAGTAAAAGTAGGAGCGGTTTCTACGAGCAGTACTTC; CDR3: CASSKSRSGFYEQYF
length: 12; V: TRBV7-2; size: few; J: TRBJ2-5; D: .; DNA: TGTGCCAGCGCACTGGGGGAAGAGACCCAGTACTTC; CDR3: CASALGEETQYF
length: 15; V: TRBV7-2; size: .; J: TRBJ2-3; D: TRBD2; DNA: TGTGCCAGCAGCCCCGGGGGGGCCTCCTCAGATACGCAGTATTTT; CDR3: CASSPGGASSDTQYF
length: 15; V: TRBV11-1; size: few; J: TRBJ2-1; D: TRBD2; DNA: TGTGCCAGCAGCTTCAACGGACTAGGTGTCTATGAGCAGTTCTTC; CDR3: CASSFNGLGVYEQFF
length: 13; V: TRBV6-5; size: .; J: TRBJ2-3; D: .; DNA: TGTGCCAGCAGTTACGGGACCACAGATACGCAGTATTTT; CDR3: CASSYGTTDTQYF
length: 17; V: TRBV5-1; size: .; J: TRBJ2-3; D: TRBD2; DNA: TGCGCCAGCAGCTTGGTGTCACTAGCGGGAGGGCTCTATGGGCAGTATTTT; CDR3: CASSLVSLAGGLYGQYF
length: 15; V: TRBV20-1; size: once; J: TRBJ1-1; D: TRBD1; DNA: TGCAGTGCTAGACAGGGGGTTATGGTGAACACTGAAGCTTTCTTT; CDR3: CSARQGVMVNTEAFF
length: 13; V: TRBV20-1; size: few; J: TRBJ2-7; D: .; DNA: TGCAGTGCTACACAGGCAATTGGCTACGAGCAGTACTTC; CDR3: CSATQAIGYEQYF
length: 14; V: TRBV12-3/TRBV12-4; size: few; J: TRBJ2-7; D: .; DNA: TGTGCCAGCAGTTCCTACAGGGGAGGTTGGGAGCAGTACTTC; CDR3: CASSSYRGGWEQYF
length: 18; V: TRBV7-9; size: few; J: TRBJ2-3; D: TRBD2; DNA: TGTGCCAGCAGAACCAGCGGGAGGACAATGGGTGGCACAGATACGCAGTATTTT; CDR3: CASRTSGRTMGGTDTQYF
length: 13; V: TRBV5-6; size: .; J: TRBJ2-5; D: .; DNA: TGTGCCAGCGGCTTGCGGCACCTGGAGACCCAGTACTTC; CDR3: CASGLRHLETQYF
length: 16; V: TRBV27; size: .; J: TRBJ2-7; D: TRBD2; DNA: TGTGCCAGCAGTTTAGGTCTAGCGGGATCCATCTACGAGCAGTACTTC; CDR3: CASSLGLAGSIYEQYF
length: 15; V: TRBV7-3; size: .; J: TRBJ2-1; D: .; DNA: TGTGCCAGCAGCTTCATAGCCGCGTCCTACAATGAGCAGTTCTTC; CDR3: CASSFIAASYNEQFF
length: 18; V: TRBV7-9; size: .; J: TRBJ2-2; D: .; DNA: TGTGCCAGCGGAAAAGAAGGGGTAGGGCAGCTGAACACCGGGGAGCTGTTTTTT; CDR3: CASGKEGVGQLNTGELFF
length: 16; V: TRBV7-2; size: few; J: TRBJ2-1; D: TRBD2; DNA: TGTGCCAGCAGCTCCAATAGCGGGAGGGATTTAAATGAGCAGTTCTTC; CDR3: CASSSNSGRDLNEQFF
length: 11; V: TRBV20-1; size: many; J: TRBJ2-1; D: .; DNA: TGCAGTGCCCGCGACTCTTTTGGGAAGTTCTTC; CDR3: CSARDSFGKFF
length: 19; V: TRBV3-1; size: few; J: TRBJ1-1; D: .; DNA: TGTGCCAGCAGCCAAACCCAGGCGGGTCGGACGGGCAAGAACACTGAAGCTTTCTTT; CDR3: CASSQTQAGRTGKNTEAFF
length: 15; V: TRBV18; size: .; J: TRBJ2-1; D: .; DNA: TGTGCCAGCTCATCACAGGTAGACCCTTACAATGAGCAGTTCTTC; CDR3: CASSSQVDPYNEQFF
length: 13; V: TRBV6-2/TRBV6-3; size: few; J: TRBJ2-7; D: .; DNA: TGTGCCAGCAGTTATGGACTAACCTACGAGCAGTACTTC; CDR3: CASSYGLTYEQYF
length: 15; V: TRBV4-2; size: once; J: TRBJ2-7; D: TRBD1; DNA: TGTGCCAGCAGCCAAGATCCGGCAGGGGGCTACGAGCAGTACTTC; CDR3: CASSQDPAGGYEQYF
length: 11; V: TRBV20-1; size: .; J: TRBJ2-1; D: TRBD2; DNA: TGCAGTGCATTAGCGGGAAATGAGCAGTTCTTC; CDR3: CSALAGNEQFF
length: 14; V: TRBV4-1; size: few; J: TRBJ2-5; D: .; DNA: TGCGCCAGCAGCCAACTGATGGCGGTAGAGACCCAGTACTTC; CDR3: CASSQLMAVETQYF
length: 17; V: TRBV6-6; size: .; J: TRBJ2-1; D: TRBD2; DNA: TGTGCCAGCAGTTACAATCGTTTACTAGCGGCCTACAATGAGCAGTTCTTC; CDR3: CASSYNRLLAAYNEQFF
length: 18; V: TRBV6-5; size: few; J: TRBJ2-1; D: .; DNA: TGTGCCAGCAGTTACTCCCCCTACGTCTGGACAGAGGACAATGAGCAGTTCTTC; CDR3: CASSYSPYVWTEDNEQFF
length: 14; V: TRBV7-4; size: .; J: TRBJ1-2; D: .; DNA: TGTGCCAGCAGCAGCTGGGGTCCTAACTATGGCTACACCTTC; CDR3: CASSSWGPNYGYTF
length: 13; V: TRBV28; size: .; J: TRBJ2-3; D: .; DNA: TGTGCCAGCAGCCTACCTAAGATAGATACGCAGTATTTT; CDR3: CASSLPKIDTQYF
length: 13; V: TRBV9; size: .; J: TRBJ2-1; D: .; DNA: TGTGCCAGCAGCGTAGGGATGGGCGATGAGCAGTTCTTC; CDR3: CASSVGMGDEQFF
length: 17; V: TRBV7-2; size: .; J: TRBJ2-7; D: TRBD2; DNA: TGTGCCAGCAGCCTAACTAGCGGGAGGGCCGGGGCCTACGAGCAGTACTTC; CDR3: CASSLTSGRAGAYEQYF
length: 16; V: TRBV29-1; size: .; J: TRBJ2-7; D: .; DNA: TGCAGCGTTGAAGCCCTCCGGGACGGGAGACCCTACGAGCAGTACTTC; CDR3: CSVEALRDGRPYEQYF
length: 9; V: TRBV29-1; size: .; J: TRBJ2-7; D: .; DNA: TGCAGGATTCGGGACGAGCAGTACTTC; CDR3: CRIRDEQYF
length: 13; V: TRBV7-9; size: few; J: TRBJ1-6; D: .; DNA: TGTGCCAGCAGCTTAGGGCTAGGCTCACCCCTCCACTTT; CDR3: CASSLGLGSPLHF
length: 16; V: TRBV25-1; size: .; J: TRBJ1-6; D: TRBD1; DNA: TGTGCCAGCAGCCTGGGACAGGGATCCTATAATTCACCCCTCCACTTT; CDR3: CASSLGQGSYNSPLHF
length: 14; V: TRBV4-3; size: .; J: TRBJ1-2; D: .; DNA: TGCGCCAGCAGCCAACACTCCTCCTCCTATGGCTACACCTTC; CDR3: CASSQHSSSYGYTF
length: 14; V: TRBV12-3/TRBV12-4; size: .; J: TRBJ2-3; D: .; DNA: TGTGCCAGCAGTTTAAGGGGGAGAGCTGGTACGCAGTATTTT; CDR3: CASSLRGRAGTQYF